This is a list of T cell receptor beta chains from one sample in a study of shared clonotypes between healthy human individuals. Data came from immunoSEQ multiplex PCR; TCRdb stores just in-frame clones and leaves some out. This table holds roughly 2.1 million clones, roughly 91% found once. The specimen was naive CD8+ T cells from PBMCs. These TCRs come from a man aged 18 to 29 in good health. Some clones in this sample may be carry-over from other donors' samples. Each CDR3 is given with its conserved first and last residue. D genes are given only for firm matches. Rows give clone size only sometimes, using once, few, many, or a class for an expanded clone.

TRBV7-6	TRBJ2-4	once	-	TGTGCCAGCAGCTCCCTCCAGTGGGGCATTCAGTACTTC	CASSSLQWGIQYF
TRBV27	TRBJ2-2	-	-	TGTGCCAGCAGTGATAGGAACACCGGGGAGCTGTTTTTT	CASSDRNTGELFF
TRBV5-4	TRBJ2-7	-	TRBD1	TGTGCCAGCAGCCCAAATGACAGGGGCTACGAGCAGTACTTC	CASSPNDRGYEQYF
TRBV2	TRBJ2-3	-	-	TGTGCCAGCAGTGAATGGGAGATGAGCACAGATACGCAGTATTTT	CASSEWEMSTDTQYF
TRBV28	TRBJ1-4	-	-	TGTGCCAGCGGGGCGGAGCTCGGTGAAAAACTGTTTTTT	CASGAELGEKLFF
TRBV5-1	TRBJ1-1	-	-	TGCGCCTCTCAGGCGGGGAACACTGAAGCTTTCTTT	CASQAGNTEAFF
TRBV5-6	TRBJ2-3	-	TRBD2	TGTGCCAGTGGACTAGCGGGAGTGGGAGATACGCAGTATTTT	CASGLAGVGDTQYF
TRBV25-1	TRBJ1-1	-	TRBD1	TGTGCCAGCAGCCTCCGGTCGGACAGGGGGCGCTCTGAAGCTTTCTTT	CASSLRSDRGRSEAFF
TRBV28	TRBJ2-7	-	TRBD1	TGTGCCAGCAGTTTGACAGGGGGGGAGTACGAGCAGTACTTC	CASSLTGGEYEQYF
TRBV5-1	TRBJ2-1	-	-	TGCGCCAGCAGCTTGGATCTAGCCCTGTTGGGGAATGAGCAGTTCTTC	CASSLDLALLGNEQFF
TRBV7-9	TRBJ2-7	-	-	TGTGCCAGCAGCTTAGGTAGAGACTACTACGAGCAGTACTTC	CASSLGRDYYEQYF
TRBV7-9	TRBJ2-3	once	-	TGTGCCAGCAGCTTAGTTATGGTAGCGACCGATACGCAGTATTTT	CASSLVMVATDTQYF
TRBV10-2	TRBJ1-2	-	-	TGCGCCAGCAGTGAGGTCGCGGTCGGCTACACCTTC	CASSEVAVGYTF
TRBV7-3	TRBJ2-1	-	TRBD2	TGTGCCAGCAGCTTAGAGCGGGAGGGCTCGGGGGTCCATGAGCAGTTCTTC	CASSLEREGSGVHEQFF
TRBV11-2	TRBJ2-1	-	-	TGTGCCAGCAGCAAGGAAATCCCTGAGCAGTTCTTC	CASSKEIPEQFF
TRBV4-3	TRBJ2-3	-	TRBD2	TGCGCCAGCAGCCAAGAACTAGCGGGAGATTCAGATACGCAGTATTTT	CASSQELAGDSDTQYF
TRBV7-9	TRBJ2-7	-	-	TGTGCCAGCAGCTTAGTGTTCGGCAGTATGCGCGAGCAGTACTTC	CASSLVFGSMREQYF
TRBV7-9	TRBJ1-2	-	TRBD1	TGTGCCAGCAGCACCCGGGACAGGGAAAACACCTTC	CASSTRDRENTF
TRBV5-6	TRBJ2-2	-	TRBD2	TGTGCCAGCAGCTTCGGGACTAGTGGGGAGCTGTTTTTT	CASSFGTSGELFF
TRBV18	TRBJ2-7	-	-	TGTGCCAGCAGCGCCGGGGCCCGGTATGGGGATGAGCAGTACTTC	CASSAGARYGDEQYF
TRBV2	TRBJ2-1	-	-	TGTGCCAGCAGTGAACTGGGGAACAATGAGCAGTTCTTC	CASSELGNNEQFF
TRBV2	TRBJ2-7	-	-	TGTGCCAGCAGCGAAGGGGGGGGAGGGCCCTACGAGCAGTACTTC	CASSEGGGGPYEQYF
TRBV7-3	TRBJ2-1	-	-	TGTGCCAGCAGCTTAATACAGAGCTCCTACAATGAGCAGTTCTTC	CASSLIQSSYNEQFF
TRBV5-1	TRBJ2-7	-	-	TGCGCCAGCAGCTTGGATGGCCCCTATGGGATGGACTACGAGCAGTACTTC	CASSLDGPYGMDYEQYF
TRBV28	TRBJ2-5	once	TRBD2	TGTGCCAGCAGTACCACTAGCGGAGACCAGTACTTC	CASSTTSGDQYF
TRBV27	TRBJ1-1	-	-	TGTGCCAGCAGTCCGGGGGGGGAGAACACTGAAGCTTTCTTT	CASSPGGENTEAFF
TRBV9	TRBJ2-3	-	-	TGTGCCAGCAGCCTGAGCCCGAAAAGTACAGATACGCAGTATTTT	CASSLSPKSTDTQYF
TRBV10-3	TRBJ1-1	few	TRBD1	TGTGCCATCAGTGAGTCAGCAGGGGGCTTTGGGAGCACTGAAGCTTTCTTT	CAISESAGGFGSTEAFF
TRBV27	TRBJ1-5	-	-	TGTGCCAGCAGTTCGCAGGGGTTCAATCAGCCCCAGCATTTT	CASSSQGFNQPQHF
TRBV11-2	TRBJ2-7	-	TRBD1	TGTGCCAGCAGCTTGTCTAGGACAGGGGGCTTCGAGCAGTACTTC	CASSLSRTGGFEQYF
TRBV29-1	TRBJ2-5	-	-	TGCAGCGTTGAAGGAATAGCAGGGGCCCCGAGAGAGACCCAGTACTTC	CSVEGIAGAPRETQYF
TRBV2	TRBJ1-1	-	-	TGTGCCAGCAGGGACCTTCGGGGGGGCACTGAAGCTTTCTTT	CASRDLRGGTEAFF
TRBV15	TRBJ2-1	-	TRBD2	TGTGCCACCAGCGACAGACTAGCGGGGACCTACAATGAGCAGTTCTTC	CATSDRLAGTYNEQFF
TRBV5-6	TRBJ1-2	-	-	TGTGCCAGCAGCGGGGTTCTAGAGGGCTACACCTTC	CASSGVLEGYTF
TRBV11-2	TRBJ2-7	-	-	TGTGCCAGCAGCCCGACTCGAGGGGGGTACGAGCAGTACTTC	CASSPTRGGYEQYF
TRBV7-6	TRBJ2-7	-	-	TGTGCCAGCACCCCGCCGGGCTCCTACGAGCAGTACTTC	CASTPPGSYEQYF
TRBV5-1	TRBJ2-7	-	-	TGCGCCAGCAGCTTGAGGACAGCTTCCTACGAGCAGTACTTC	CASSLRTASYEQYF
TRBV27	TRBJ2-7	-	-	TGTGCCAGCAGTCCCCCGGCGGGTTGGGGCGAGCAGTACTTC	CASSPPAGWGEQYF
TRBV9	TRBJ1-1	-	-	TGTGCCAGCAGCGTAGTCGGGACGAACACTGAAGCTTTCTTT	CASSVVGTNTEAFF
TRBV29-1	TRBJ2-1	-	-	TGCAGCGTTGAACCCTTGACCCGCTCCTACAATGAGCAGTTCTTC	CSVEPLTRSYNEQFF
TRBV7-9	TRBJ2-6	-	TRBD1	TGTGCCAGCAGCCCAGGGACAGGGGGCGTAACTGGGGCCAACGTCCTGACTTTC	CASSPGTGGVTGANVLTF
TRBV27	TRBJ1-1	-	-	TGTGCCAGCAGTTTAGGGCTCTGGAACACTGAAGCTTTCTTT	CASSLGLWNTEAFF
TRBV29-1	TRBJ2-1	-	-	TGCAGCGTTGAAGCACCCACTAGCAGCTCCTACAATGAGCAGTTCTTC	CSVEAPTSSSYNEQFF
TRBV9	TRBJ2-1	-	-	TGTGCCAGCAGCGTAGCTCAGGAAACTAGTTCAGTTTTTAGTGAGCAGTTCTTC	CASSVAQETSSVFSEQFF
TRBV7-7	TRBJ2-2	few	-	TGTGCCAGCAGCCGGGACCCGGTGGACGGGGAGCTGTTTTTT	CASSRDPVDGELFF
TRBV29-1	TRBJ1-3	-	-	TGCAGCGTTGTAGAGGGCTGGGGCTCTGGAAACACCATATATTTT	CSVVEGWGSGNTIYF
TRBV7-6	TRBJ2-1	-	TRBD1	TGTGCCAGCAGCTTAGGGTACAGGACAGGCGCGTACGGTGAGCAGTTCTTC	CASSLGYRTGAYGEQFF
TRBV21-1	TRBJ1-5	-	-	TGTGCCAGCAGCACCGGGGGCTGGAGCAATCAGCCCCAGCATTTT	CASSTGGWSNQPQHF
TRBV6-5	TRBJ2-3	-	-	TGTGCCAGCAGTTACTCAAGGGGAGATACGCAGTATTTT	CASSYSRGDTQYF
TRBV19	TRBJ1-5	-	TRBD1	TGTGCCAGTAGTCCAGACAGGGGGCTTTGGCAGCCCCAGCATTTT	CASSPDRGLWQPQHF
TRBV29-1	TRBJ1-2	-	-	TGCAGCGTTGACTCAAACAGGCCCTCAAACTATGGCTACACCTTC	CSVDSNRPSNYGYTF
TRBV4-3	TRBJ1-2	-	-	TGCGCCAGCAGCCAAGGCTACAGGATAAGTTACTATGGCTACACCTTC	CASSQGYRISYYGYTF
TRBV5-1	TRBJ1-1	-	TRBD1	TGCGCCAGCAGCCCTCCCCGGACAGGGGCGCAGAACACTGAAGCTTTCTTT	CASSPPRTGAQNTEAFF
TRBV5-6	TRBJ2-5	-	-	TGTGCCAGCAGCCCCGGCGGGGTGGTGGAGACCCAGTACTTC	CASSPGGVVETQYF
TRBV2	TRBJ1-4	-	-	TGTGCCAGCATCCTAGACAGCTCAACTAATGAAAAACTGTTTTTT	CASILDSSTNEKLFF
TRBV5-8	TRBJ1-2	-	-	TGTGCCAGCAGCCCTTACTTTAGACAGACTACCAACTATGGCTACACCTTC	CASSPYFRQTTNYGYTF